This T cell receptor (beta chain) was documented in a study of control samples from healthy donors and cancer patients. The CDR3 has 17 residues. Germline assignment: CDR1 SEHNR and CDR2 FQNEAQ (reference sequence). J was trimmed by 3 bases and V by 1 base; bases with no gene match: 5. This clone is a singleton in its sample. Method: immunoSEQ multiplex PCR; TCRdb's copy keeps in-frame clones and lacks some. This table holds about 120,000 clones, over 90% found once. This chain uses TRBV7-9 with TRBJ2-3, with 12 positions matching TRBD2. Sequencing used blood. The sequence was obtained from a man aged 30 to 45 in good health. This chain's CDR3 is CASSLVLAGGPTDTQYF. CDR3 bases: TGTGCCAGCAGCTTAGTTCTAGCGGGGGGGCCAACAGATACGCAGTATTTT.